A single T cell receptor (beta chain) is shown here with its context. Its specificity is unknown. This CDR3 spans 13 amino acids. Germline V gene sequence: CDR1 SGHRS, CDR2 YFSETQ. The V end was cut by 2 bases, the J end by 5 bases, with 7 bases between. This entry comes from a study of cytomegalovirus exposure and HLA in healthy donors. Study-level information: Ancestry clustering placed about 86% of 300 to 400 genotyped donors in the Caucasian-associated cluster.

Study-level points and caveats: Rare TCR sequences predominated, though certain public TCRs were found in many donors. Judged likely to be a sequencing artifact was a cluster of highly shared sequence variants.

The PCR ran on 60 Vbeta and 13 Jbeta primers. Sequencing was performed with immunoSEQ multiplex PCR; in TCRdb, only in-frame clones are kept and a portion is missing. The table includes under 120,000 clones, about 79% detected once. This chain connects TRBV5-1 to TRBJ2-2; D perhaps matches TRBD2 (6 bases). The sequence derives from a man aged 50-60 years in good health and CMV-seropositive. Input material: PBMCs. For the CDR3, the DNA is TGCGCCAGCAGCTTTGCGGGGACCGGGGAGCTGTTTTTT. Protein sequence: CASSFAGTGELFF.